The rows below give T cell receptor beta chains drawn from one sample of a study of shared clonotypes between healthy human individuals. Sequencing used immunoSEQ multiplex PCR; TCRdb keeps in-frame clones, though not all of them. The table records more than 2 million clones, 85% to 95% of them present only once. Source material: naive CD4+ T cells sorted from blood. All receptors derive from a man between 18 and 35 years old in good health. The CDR3 runs from the conserved cysteine through the conserved F or W. D genes are given only for firm matches. Size values are once, few and many counts, or a class for expanded clones, and some rows have none.

clone size: -
V gene: TRBV29-1
D gene: -
J gene: TRBJ1-2
CDR3 DNA: TGCAGCGTTGATCCAGGGGTCAAGGGAGGCTACACCTTC
CDR3 protein: CSVDPGVKGGYTF

clone size: -
V gene: TRBV6-1
D gene: -
J gene: TRBJ2-2
CDR3 DNA: TGTGCCAGCAGTGATTGGGGAAGCGGGGAGCTGTTTTTT
CDR3 protein: CASSDWGSGELFF

clone size: -
V gene: TRBV9
D gene: -
J gene: TRBJ1-2
CDR3 DNA: TGTGCCAGCAGCCCCGGGAAGGCTAACTATGGCTACACCTTC
CDR3 protein: CASSPGKANYGYTF

clone size: -
V gene: TRBV5-1
D gene: -
J gene: TRBJ1-1
CDR3 DNA: TGCGCCAGCAGCCCGGACACTACGAACACTGAAGCTTTCTTT
CDR3 protein: CASSPDTTNTEAFF

clone size: -
V gene: TRBV11-2
D gene: TRBD2
J gene: TRBJ2-2
CDR3 DNA: TGTGCCAGCAGCCCGGGAGGGCCATCAACCGGGGAGCTGTTTTTT
CDR3 protein: CASSPGGPSTGELFF

clone size: -
V gene: TRBV7-9
D gene: -
J gene: TRBJ2-3
CDR3 DNA: TGTGCCAGCAGCTTTTCCAACCCCCGGGTAGCGGCCACAGATACGCAGTATTTT
CDR3 protein: CASSFSNPRVAATDTQYF

clone size: -
V gene: TRBV29-1
D gene: -
J gene: TRBJ2-7
CDR3 DNA: TGCAGCGTTGTAATGGCCTCCTACGAGCAGTACTTC
CDR3 protein: CSVVMASYEQYF

clone size: -
V gene: TRBV5-1
D gene: -
J gene: TRBJ2-7
CDR3 DNA: TGCGCCAGCAGCTTGGATGGCGGGGCAACCTACGAGCAGTACTTC
CDR3 protein: CASSLDGGATYEQYF

clone size: -
V gene: TRBV7-9
D gene: -
J gene: TRBJ2-3
CDR3 DNA: TGTGCCAGCAGCCCGAGAGGAGGGGAACAGGATACGCAGTATTTT
CDR3 protein: CASSPRGGEQDTQYF

clone size: -
V gene: TRBV7-9
D gene: -
J gene: TRBJ2-1
CDR3 DNA: TGTGCCAGCAGCTTAGGGGCTAGCGTGGTGCAGTTCTTC
CDR3 protein: CASSLGASVVQFF

clone size: -
V gene: TRBV5-1
D gene: -
J gene: TRBJ1-1
CDR3 DNA: TGCGCCAGCAGCTTGGATCTGGGAATCACTGAAGCTTTCTTT
CDR3 protein: CASSLDLGITEAFF

clone size: once
V gene: TRBV27
D gene: -
J gene: TRBJ1-1
CDR3 DNA: TGTGCCAGCAGTCTTAGGACGGGGAGTGAAGCTTTCTTT
CDR3 protein: CASSLRTGSEAFF

clone size: once
V gene: TRBV10-3
D gene: -
J gene: TRBJ2-2
CDR3 DNA: TGTGCCATCAGTGAGTCCGGCGGGATTGCGAACACCGGGGAGCTGTTTTTT
CDR3 protein: CAISESGGIANTGELFF

clone size: once
V gene: TRBV28
D gene: -
J gene: TRBJ2-1
CDR3 DNA: TGTGCCAGCAGTTCGGGACCCTCCTACAATGAGCAGTTCTTC
CDR3 protein: CASSSGPSYNEQFF

clone size: -
V gene: TRBV14
D gene: TRBD1
J gene: TRBJ1-4
CDR3 DNA: TGTGCCAGCAGCCGCGGACAGGTCGGAGAAAAACTGTTTTTT
CDR3 protein: CASSRGQVGEKLFF

clone size: once
V gene: TRBV4-1
D gene: -
J gene: TRBJ1-5
CDR3 DNA: TGCGCCAGCAGCCTCGAGACCGGGACCTATGCCCAGCATTTT
CDR3 protein: CASSLETGTYAQHF

clone size: -
V gene: TRBV5-1
D gene: -
J gene: TRBJ1-1
CDR3 DNA: TGCGCCAGCAGCGGTGGGTCGAACACTGAAGCTTTCTTT
CDR3 protein: CASSGGSNTEAFF

clone size: once
V gene: TRBV5-4
D gene: -
J gene: TRBJ2-2
CDR3 DNA: TGTGCCAGCAGCTCCCGGGACCGACATACCGGGGAGCTGTTTTTT
CDR3 protein: CASSSRDRHTGELFF

clone size: -
V gene: TRBV28
D gene: -
J gene: TRBJ2-7
CDR3 DNA: TGTGCCAGCAGTTTACCCCCGACTCGTACCTACGAGCAGTACTTC
CDR3 protein: CASSLPPTRTYEQYF

clone size: -
V gene: TRBV9
D gene: -
J gene: TRBJ2-1
CDR3 DNA: TGTGCCAGCAGCGTAGTTGCTAGTGGTACGGATGAGCAGTTCTTC
CDR3 protein: CASSVVASGTDEQFF

clone size: -
V gene: TRBV6-6
D gene: -
J gene: TRBJ1-6
CDR3 DNA: TGTGCCAGCAGTTACTCGATACAAGATTATCGGCTCCACTTT
CDR3 protein: CASSYSIQDYRLHF

clone size: few
V gene: TRBV4-3
D gene: TRBD2
J gene: TRBJ2-3
CDR3 DNA: TGCGCCAGCAGCCAGCGACTAGCGGGCGTGCAGTATTTT
CDR3 protein: CASSQRLAGVQYF

clone size: -
V gene: TRBV6-1
D gene: -
J gene: TRBJ2-7
CDR3 DNA: TGTGCCAGCAGGGTACAGAACTACGAGCAGTACTTC
CDR3 protein: CASRVQNYEQYF

clone size: -
V gene: TRBV4-3
D gene: TRBD2
J gene: TRBJ2-1
CDR3 DNA: TGCGCCAGCAGCCAAGTCAGGGGGGGGACTAGCACAGCCAATGAGCAGTTCTTC
CDR3 protein: CASSQVRGGTSTANEQFF

clone size: -
V gene: TRBV18
D gene: -
J gene: TRBJ1-4
CDR3 DNA: TGTGCCAGCTCACTTCCTTTCTCTTTTGAACTGTTTTTT
CDR3 protein: CASSLPFSFELFF

clone size: -
V gene: TRBV5-1
D gene: TRBD2
J gene: TRBJ2-3
CDR3 DNA: TGCGCCAGCAGCTTTGGACTAGCTACAGATACGCAGTATTTT
CDR3 protein: CASSFGLATDTQYF

clone size: -
V gene: TRBV10-1
D gene: -
J gene: TRBJ2-7
CDR3 DNA: TGCGCCAGCAGTAGGGACGGCTCCTACGAGCAGTACTTC
CDR3 protein: CASSRDGSYEQYF

clone size: -
V gene: TRBV5-1
D gene: -
J gene: TRBJ1-2
CDR3 DNA: TGCGCCAGCGGTGGTGGTTTTGACTATGGCTACACCTTC
CDR3 protein: CASGGGFDYGYTF

clone size: -
V gene: TRBV7-9
D gene: -
J gene: TRBJ2-5
CDR3 DNA: TGTGCCAGCAGCTTAACTATGGGAACAGAGACCCAGTACTTC
CDR3 protein: CASSLTMGTETQYF

clone size: -
V gene: TRBV7-2
D gene: -
J gene: TRBJ2-3
CDR3 DNA: TGTGCCAGCAGCCCAAAGGATACGCAGTATTTT
CDR3 protein: CASSPKDTQYF

clone size: once
V gene: TRBV9
D gene: -
J gene: TRBJ2-3
CDR3 DNA: TGTGCCAGCAGCGCCTCCGGGACTAGCACAGATACGCAGTATTTT
CDR3 protein: CASSASGTSTDTQYF

clone size: -
V gene: TRBV29-1
D gene: -
J gene: TRBJ2-7
CDR3 DNA: TGCAGCGTTGTAGGGAGCTACGAGCAGTACTTC
CDR3 protein: CSVVGSYEQYF

clone size: -
V gene: TRBV27
D gene: TRBD1
J gene: TRBJ1-2
CDR3 DNA: TGTGCCAGCAGCAGGGGGGGGGCTGAAGGCTACACCTTC
CDR3 protein: CASSRGGAEGYTF

clone size: -
V gene: TRBV7-2
D gene: -
J gene: TRBJ1-6
CDR3 DNA: TGTGCCAGCAGCTTAGTCAGGGGCGGTTATTCACCCCTCCACTTT
CDR3 protein: CASSLVRGGYSPLHF

clone size: -
V gene: TRBV5-6
D gene: TRBD2
J gene: TRBJ2-1
CDR3 DNA: TGTGCCAGCAGCCCTGTGGCTAGCGGGGGGGCAATAGAGTTCTTC
CDR3 protein: CASSPVASGGAIEFF

clone size: -
V gene: TRBV4-2
D gene: -
J gene: TRBJ2-6
CDR3 DNA: TGTGCCAGCAGCCAAGGACAGTCCTCTGGGGCCAACGTCCTGACTTTC
CDR3 protein: CASSQGQSSGANVLTF

clone size: once
V gene: TRBV7-2
D gene: -
J gene: TRBJ1-2
CDR3 DNA: TGTGCCAGCAGCACCCGGGGTAACTATGGCTACACCTTC
CDR3 protein: CASSTRGNYGYTF

clone size: -
V gene: TRBV7-2
D gene: TRBD2
J gene: TRBJ2-3
CDR3 DNA: TGTGCCAGCAGCTTGACTAGCGGGAGGGCCCTCACAGATACGCAGTATTTT
CDR3 protein: CASSLTSGRALTDTQYF

clone size: -
V gene: TRBV5-4
D gene: -
J gene: TRBJ2-1
CDR3 DNA: TGTGCCAGCAGGCGTCAACCCTCCGGGACGATAGACAATGAGCAGTTCTTC
CDR3 protein: CASRRQPSGTIDNEQFF

clone size: -
V gene: TRBV7-2
D gene: -
J gene: TRBJ2-1
CDR3 DNA: TGTGCCAGCAGCCTGAGTCGGAATGAGCAGTTCTTC
CDR3 protein: CASSLSRNEQFF

clone size: -
V gene: TRBV30
D gene: -
J gene: TRBJ1-1
CDR3 DNA: TGTGCCTGGGTCCGTACTAAAGCCCCTGAAGCTTTCTTT
CDR3 protein: CAWVRTKAPEAFF

clone size: -
V gene: TRBV6-1
D gene: -
J gene: TRBJ1-1
CDR3 DNA: TGTGCCAGCACTACTTCAGAAAACACTGAAGCTTTCTTT
CDR3 protein: CASTTSENTEAFF

clone size: -
V gene: TRBV6-5
D gene: -
J gene: TRBJ2-5
CDR3 DNA: TGTGCCAGCAGCGTAGACTACCCAGAGACCCAGTACTTC
CDR3 protein: CASSVDYPETQYF

clone size: -
V gene: TRBV5-1
D gene: -
J gene: TRBJ2-2
CDR3 DNA: TGCGCCAGCAGCTTGGGGGATATCGGGGAGCTGTTTTTT
CDR3 protein: CASSLGDIGELFF

clone size: -
V gene: TRBV2
D gene: TRBD1
J gene: TRBJ1-5
CDR3 DNA: TGTGCCAGCAGTCCAGCAGGGGGTAGGAATCAGCCCCAGCATTTT
CDR3 protein: CASSPAGGRNQPQHF

clone size: -
V gene: TRBV5-6
D gene: -
J gene: TRBJ2-7
CDR3 DNA: TGTGCCAGCAGCGGCACGTTGGGGCAGTGGTACGAGCAGTACTTC
CDR3 protein: CASSGTLGQWYEQYF

clone size: -
V gene: TRBV10-3
D gene: -
J gene: TRBJ2-3
CDR3 DNA: TGTGCCATCAGCGCCGGAGAGGGCACAGATACGCAGTATTTT
CDR3 protein: CAISAGEGTDTQYF

clone size: -
V gene: TRBV28
D gene: -
J gene: TRBJ1-1
CDR3 DNA: TGTGCCAGCAGTCTGGGCAGGGTAGAGACTGAAGCTTTCTTT
CDR3 protein: CASSLGRVETEAFF

clone size: -
V gene: TRBV6-5
D gene: TRBD1
J gene: TRBJ2-1
CDR3 DNA: TGTGCCAGCAGTTACGGAACAGGGGCCCACAATGAGCAGTTCTTC
CDR3 protein: CASSYGTGAHNEQFF

clone size: -
V gene: TRBV5-1
D gene: -
J gene: TRBJ1-2
CDR3 DNA: TGCGCCAGCAGCTTGGCACAGTTCTATGGCTACACCTTC
CDR3 protein: CASSLAQFYGYTF

clone size: -
V gene: TRBV18
D gene: -
J gene: TRBJ2-1
CDR3 DNA: TGTGCCAGCTCACCACTCCTAGTCAATGAGCAGTTCTTC
CDR3 protein: CASSPLLVNEQFF

clone size: -
V gene: TRBV18
D gene: -
J gene: TRBJ1-6
CDR3 DNA: TGTGCCAGCTCTTTGCGCGAGTCACCCCTCCACTTT
CDR3 protein: CASSLRESPLHF

clone size: -
V gene: TRBV11-3
D gene: TRBD2
J gene: TRBJ2-1
CDR3 DNA: TGTGCCAGCAGCTTAGTATCGGGGGGATACAATGAGCAGTTCTTC
CDR3 protein: CASSLVSGGYNEQFF

clone size: -
V gene: TRBV30
D gene: -
J gene: TRBJ2-7
CDR3 DNA: TGTGCTTCCGACTGGACAACCTACGAGCAGTACTTC
CDR3 protein: CASDWTTYEQYF

clone size: -
V gene: TRBV4-1
D gene: TRBD2
J gene: TRBJ2-5
CDR3 DNA: TGCGCCAGCAGCCAAGGTAGCGGGATGGAGACCCAGTACTTC
CDR3 protein: CASSQGSGMETQYF